A selection of T cell receptor beta chains follows, all from one sample in a study of early T cells in non-severe SARS-CoV-2 infection. TCRdb recomputed calls from the 5' RACE reads with MiXCR, one row per CDR3 protein. The data contain roughly 26,000 distinct CDR3 sequences, 4.5% to 6% of them singletons. What was sequenced was whole blood. The origin of the receptors is an adult who was a healthcare worker with PCR-confirmed SARS-CoV-2 infection or an uninfected control (not recorded which). CDR3s include the opening cysteine and the closing phenylalanine or tryptophan. Fields, in order: CDR3 protein, CDR3 DNA, V gene, J gene, clone size, D gene. A D gene is named only where the DNA matches it firmly. Some rows have no size entry. The others give once, few or many, or a class for an expanded clone.

CDR3 protein: CASPQGGNNQPQHF
CDR3 DNA: TGTGCCAGCCCCCAGGGAGGAAACAATCAGCCCCAGCATTTT
V gene: TRBV7-6
J gene: TRBJ1-5
clone size: few
D gene: -

CDR3 protein: CASSRGGPNTGELFF
CDR3 DNA: TGTGCCAGCAGCCGGGGCGGCCCGAACACCGGGGAGCTGTTTTTT
V gene: TRBV7-3
J gene: TRBJ2-2
clone size: few
D gene: -

CDR3 protein: CASSSSLDRNQPQHF
CDR3 DNA: TGTGCCAGCAGCTCCTCGTTGGATCGCAATCAGCCCCAGCATTTT
V gene: TRBV27
J gene: TRBJ1-5
clone size: medium-sized
D gene: -

CDR3 protein: CASSLGWQLAGGPADTQYF
CDR3 DNA: TGTGCCAGCAGCTTAGGGTGGCAACTAGCGGGGGGGCCAGCAGATACGCAGTATTTT
V gene: TRBV7-2
J gene: TRBJ2-3
clone size: many
D gene: TRBD2

CDR3 protein: CASSRDRERPNEKLFF
CDR3 DNA: TGTGCCAGCAGTCGGGACAGGGAGAGGCCTAATGAAAAACTGTTTTTT
V gene: TRBV2
J gene: TRBJ1-4
clone size: -
D gene: TRBD1

CDR3 protein: CSARALRDIQYF
CDR3 DNA: TGCAGTGCTAGGGCGCTGCGGGACATTCAGTACTTC
V gene: TRBV20-1
J gene: TRBJ2-4
clone size: -
D gene: -

CDR3 protein: CASSLISGANVLTF
CDR3 DNA: TGTGCCAGCAGCTTAATCTCCGGGGCCAACGTCCTGACTTTC
V gene: TRBV11-2
J gene: TRBJ2-6
clone size: -
D gene: -

CDR3 protein: CASSQVFGTPDTQYF
CDR3 DNA: TGTGCCAGCAGTCAGGTGTTTGGGACCCCAGATACGCAGTATTTT
V gene: TRBV6-5
J gene: TRBJ2-3
clone size: many
D gene: -

CDR3 protein: CASSLTGGDQPQHF
CDR3 DNA: TGTGCCAGTTCCCTGACAGGGGGCGATCAGCCCCAGCATTTT
V gene: TRBV19
J gene: TRBJ1-5
clone size: many
D gene: TRBD1

CDR3 protein: CAWSRDGRNTEAFF
CDR3 DNA: TGTGCCTGGAGCCGGGACGGTAGAAACACTGAAGCTTTCTTT
V gene: TRBV30
J gene: TRBJ1-1
clone size: few
D gene: -

CDR3 protein: CASSYSGTGSYEQYF
CDR3 DNA: TGTGCCAGCAGTTACTCGGGGACAGGTTCCTACGAGCAGTACTTC
V gene: TRBV6-5
J gene: TRBJ2-7
clone size: many
D gene: TRBD1

CDR3 protein: CASTNGDYQETQYF
CDR3 DNA: TGTGCCAGCACTAACGGGGACTACCAAGAGACCCAGTACTTC
V gene: TRBV13
J gene: TRBJ2-5
clone size: medium-sized
D gene: -

CDR3 protein: CSAETGQTIYEQYF
CDR3 DNA: TGCAGTGCTGAGACCGGACAGACGATCTACGAGCAGTACTTC
V gene: TRBV20-1
J gene: TRBJ2-7
clone size: many
D gene: -

CDR3 protein: CASSFDTGGGNTIYF
CDR3 DNA: TGTGCCAGCAGCTTTGACACCGGGGGTGGAAACACCATATATTTT
V gene: TRBV13
J gene: TRBJ1-3
clone size: many
D gene: -

CDR3 protein: CASSLDQSSRPQHF
CDR3 DNA: TGTGCCAGCAGCTTAGATCAAAGCAGTCGGCCCCAGCATTTT
V gene: TRBV11-3
J gene: TRBJ1-5
clone size: many
D gene: -

CDR3 protein: CASSFPTGYYEQYF
CDR3 DNA: TGTGCCAGCAGCTTCCCGACAGGGTATTACGAGCAGTACTTC
V gene: TRBV11-2
J gene: TRBJ2-7
clone size: many
D gene: TRBD1

CDR3 protein: CASSELMGQGDYEQYF
CDR3 DNA: TGTGCCAGCAGTGAATTGATGGGACAGGGTGACTACGAGCAGTACTTC
V gene: TRBV25-1
J gene: TRBJ2-7
clone size: many
D gene: TRBD1

CDR3 protein: CASSMTDTSKYF
CDR3 DNA: TGCGCCAGCAGCATGACAGACACCTCGAAGTACTTC
V gene: TRBV5-1
J gene: TRBJ2-7
clone size: -
D gene: -

CDR3 protein: CAWSRQPRTETQYF
CDR3 DNA: TGTGCCTGGAGTCGGCAGCCCCGGACGGAGACCCAGTACTTC
V gene: TRBV30
J gene: TRBJ2-5
clone size: few
D gene: -

CDR3 protein: CASGERGYEQYF
CDR3 DNA: TGTGCCTCTGGGGAGAGGGGTTACGAGCAGTACTTC
V gene: TRBV19
J gene: TRBJ2-7
clone size: many
D gene: -

CDR3 protein: CASTPTSGTDTQYF
CDR3 DNA: TGTGCCAGCACTCCGACTAGCGGAACAGATACGCAGTATTTT
V gene: TRBV27
J gene: TRBJ2-3
clone size: many
D gene: TRBD2

CDR3 protein: CASSLTGHMNTGELFF
CDR3 DNA: TGCGCCAGCAGCTTGACTGGTCATATGAACACCGGGGAGCTGTTTTTT
V gene: TRBV5-1
J gene: TRBJ2-2
clone size: many
D gene: -

CDR3 protein: CASSLGGNDYEQYF
CDR3 DNA: TGTGCCAGCAGTTTAGGGGGGAACGACTACGAGCAGTACTTC
V gene: TRBV12-3/TRBV12-4
J gene: TRBJ2-7
clone size: few
D gene: -

CDR3 protein: CASSLGIAGKNIQYF
CDR3 DNA: TGTGCCAGCAGCTTAGGAATTGCGGGGAAAAACATTCAGTACTTC
V gene: TRBV7-9
J gene: TRBJ2-4
clone size: many
D gene: -

CDR3 protein: CASSQDLGTGSYEQYF
CDR3 DNA: TGCGCCAGCAGCCAAGATTTGGGGACGGGTTCCTACGAGCAGTACTTC
V gene: TRBV4-3
J gene: TRBJ2-7
clone size: many
D gene: -

CDR3 protein: CASTLGGSDEQFF
CDR3 DNA: TGTGCCAGCACCCTGGGGGGGTCCGATGAGCAGTTCTTC
V gene: TRBV12-3/TRBV12-4
J gene: TRBJ2-1
clone size: -
D gene: TRBD2

CDR3 protein: CASSSQTTSTDTQYF
CDR3 DNA: TGTGCCAGCAGTTCTCAGACGACTAGCACAGATACGCAGTATTTT
V gene: TRBV6-6
J gene: TRBJ2-3
clone size: once
D gene: -

CDR3 protein: CASSQEYRQAIEQYF
CDR3 DNA: TGCGCCAGCAGCCAAGAATATCGACAGGCCATCGAGCAGTACTTC
V gene: TRBV4-1
J gene: TRBJ2-7
clone size: many
D gene: -

CDR3 protein: CASSPLLPGQRDSYGYTF
CDR3 DNA: TGTGCCAGCTCACCACTACTTCCGGGACAGCGTGATTCCTATGGCTACACCTTC
V gene: TRBV18
J gene: TRBJ1-2
clone size: many
D gene: TRBD1

CDR3 protein: CASSPQDRVSGYTF
CDR3 DNA: TGTGCCAGCTCACCCCAGGACAGGGTGAGTGGCTACACCTTC
V gene: TRBV18
J gene: TRBJ1-2
clone size: many
D gene: TRBD1

CDR3 protein: CASSWDSLAKNIQYF
CDR3 DNA: TGTGCCAGCAGTTGGGACAGTCTAGCCAAAAACATTCAGTACTTC
V gene: TRBV12-3/TRBV12-4
J gene: TRBJ2-4
clone size: few
D gene: TRBD1

CDR3 protein: CASSRGELANYGYTF
CDR3 DNA: TGTGCCAGCAGCCGGGGGGAGTTAGCTAACTATGGCTACACCTTC
V gene: TRBV4-2
J gene: TRBJ1-2
clone size: -
D gene: -

CDR3 protein: CASSQPDEGNYGYTF
CDR3 DNA: TGTGCCAGCAGCCAGCCTGATGAGGGCAACTATGGCTACACCTTC
V gene: TRBV14
J gene: TRBJ1-2
clone size: -
D gene: -

CDR3 protein: CASSMRQYSNQPQHF
CDR3 DNA: TGTGCCAGTAGTATGAGACAGTATAGCAATCAGCCCCAGCATTTT
V gene: TRBV19
J gene: TRBJ1-5
clone size: many
D gene: -

CDR3 protein: CASSRLQGPNTGELFF
CDR3 DNA: TGTGCCAGCAGCAGACTACAGGGACCGAACACCGGGGAGCTGTTTTTT
V gene: TRBV7-8
J gene: TRBJ2-2
clone size: many
D gene: -

CDR3 protein: CASSPDRTTDTQYF
CDR3 DNA: TGTGCCAGCAGCCCAGACAGGACCACAGATACGCAGTATTTT
V gene: TRBV7-8
J gene: TRBJ2-3
clone size: many
D gene: -

CDR3 protein: CASRPSGGNEKLFF
CDR3 DNA: TGTGCCAGCAGACCTTCAGGGGGTAATGAAAAACTGTTTTTT
V gene: TRBV6-2/TRBV6-3
J gene: TRBJ1-4
clone size: -
D gene: TRBD1

CDR3 protein: CAISAQSGGEETQYF
CDR3 DNA: TGTGCCATCAGTGCCCAGAGCGGGGGGGAAGAGACCCAGTACTTC
V gene: TRBV10-3
J gene: TRBJ2-5
clone size: many
D gene: TRBD2

CDR3 protein: CASSPGTVTNYGYTF
CDR3 DNA: TGTGCCAGTAGCCCCGGGACAGTAACTAACTATGGCTACACCTTC
V gene: TRBV19
J gene: TRBJ1-2
clone size: many
D gene: TRBD1

CDR3 protein: CASISVVEAFF
CDR3 DNA: TGTGCCAGCATATCGGTCGTTGAAGCTTTCTTT
V gene: TRBV6-6
J gene: TRBJ1-1
clone size: -
D gene: -

CDR3 protein: CASSPPQGNTEAFF
CDR3 DNA: TGTGCCAGCAGCCCCCCACAGGGGAACACTGAAGCTTTCTTT
V gene: TRBV7-9
J gene: TRBJ1-1
clone size: few
D gene: -

CDR3 protein: CASSRDRGNNEQFF
CDR3 DNA: TGCGCCAGCAGCCGGGACAGGGGAAACAATGAGCAGTTCTTC
V gene: TRBV5-1
J gene: TRBJ2-1
clone size: many
D gene: TRBD1